One sample yielded the 15 T cell receptor beta chains listed below, sequenced in a study of cytomegalovirus exposure and HLA in healthy donors. Method: immunoSEQ multiplex PCR; TCRdb's copy keeps in-frame clones and lacks some. The profile shows 180,000 or so clones, around 86% of them singletons. Sequencing was done on a sample of PBMCs. The receptors were sampled from a young man in good health and CMV-seropositive.

The rearrangement links TRBV28 to TRBJ2-7; 7 bases fit TRBD1. V trimming: 1 base; J trimming: 2 bases; junction bases outside the gene matches: 8. The V gene's germline CDR1 is MDHEN and CDR2 SYDVKM. The CDR3 is made up of 16 amino acids. CDR3 residues: CASSLLTGQRAYEQYF. The CDR3 DNA follows: TGTGCCAGCAGTTTATTGACGGGACAGAGAGCCTACGAGCAGTACTTC.

DNA for the CDR3: TGTGCCACGGTACCCCACAACTCCTACGAGCAGTACTTC. Protein: CATVPHNSYEQYF. The chain has TRBV2 and TRBJ2-7; D remains unclear. The CDR3 spans 13 residues. Looked up from germline, CDR1 is SNHLY and CDR2 is FYNNEI. V lost 10 bases and J lost 0, with 13 bases in between. Combining the CDR3 with reference TRBV2 and TRBJ2-7 gives the whole variable domain EPEVTQTPSHQVTQMGQEVILRCVPISNHLYFYWYRQILGQKVEFLVSFYNNEISEKSEIFDDQFSVERPDGSNFTLKIRSTKLEDSAMYFCATVPHNSYEQYFGPGTRLTVT.

The CDR3 DNA reads as TGTGCCAGCAGTGCACAGAACAATCAGCCCCAGCATTTT. It yields the protein CASSAQNNQPQHF. V usage is TRBV2 and J usage is TRBJ1-5; unclear D gene. V lost 4 bases to trimming and J lost 3 bases, with 7 bases between them. CDR1 is SNHLY, CDR2 FYNNEI, per germline. CDR3 size: 13 residues.

This clone was seen only a few times. This chain connects TRBV2 to TRBJ1-5; D remains ambiguous. This CDR3 comprises 14 residues. Looked up from germline, CDR1 is SNHLY and CDR2 is FYNNEI. V lost 6 bases and J lost 0, with 9 bases in between. The CDR3 region has the DNA TGTGCCAGCAGCAGGACCTATAGCAATCAGCCCCAGCATTTT. It yields the protein CASSRTYSNQPQHF.

This clone was counted a few times. The chain couples TRBV11-2 to TRBJ1-4; a possible D gene is TRBD1 (6 bases). Trimming pared 5 bases from V and 7 bases from J, leaving 17 bases between. The CDR3 has 15 residues. Per germline, CDR1 SGHAT and CDR2 FQNNGV. The CDR3 bases are TGTGCCAGCAGCAAACGTGGGCAGGGGATTGAAAAACTGTTTTTT. Amino acids: CASSKRGQGIEKLFF.

With respect to this clone: Other DNA sequences in this specimen translate into the identical CDR3. This chain joins TRBV7-2 and TRBJ1-5; D is unresolved. In germline, CDR1 is SGHTA, CDR2 FQGNSA. V was shortened by 6 bases and J by 4 bases, with 10 bases between the two germline ends. The CDR3 covers 13 residues. This CDR3 is CASSLQRNQPQHF. In DNA form, the CDR3 reads TGTGCCAGCAGTTTACAGCGTAATCAGCCCCAGCATTTT.

This clone was recorded once. The chain links TRBV27 to TRBJ2-1; TRBD2 matches 10 bases. The CDR3 is made up of 16 amino acids. V lost 4 bases and J lost 0; bases outside the gene matches: 3. The V gene's germline CDR1 is MNHEY and CDR2 SMNVEV (reference sequence). The DNA of the CDR3 is TGTGCCAGCAGTTCACTAGCGGGGTACTCCTACAATGAGCAGTTCTTC. This encodes CASSSLAGYSYNEQFF.

The chain joins TRBV15 to TRBJ2-2, with 9 bases lining up with TRBD1. The V and J ends lost 6 bases and 2 bases, in that order; junction bases with no gene match: 13. The CDR3 length is 18 residues. Germline V lookup: CDR1 LNHNV, CDR2 YYDKDF (reference sequence). This CDR3 is CATRNRGGTGINTGELFF. CDR3 in DNA: TGTGCCACCAGGAATAGGGGAGGGACAGGGATCAACACCGGGGAGCTGTTTTTT.

The V gene is TRBV29-1, the J gene TRBJ2-5, with D possibly matching TRBD2 (5 bases). This CDR3 has 14 residues. Germline V CDR1 and CDR2: SQVTM, ANQGSEA. V was pared by 1 base and J by 0 bases, with 9 bases between. The CDR3 region has the DNA TGCAGCGTTGAAGGTGGACTGGACCAAGAGACCCAGTACTTC. It translates to CSVEGGLDQETQYF. Supplemented by reference TRBV29-1 and TRBJ2-5, the full variable domain reads SAVISQKPSRDICQRGTSLTIQCQVDSQVTMMFWYRQQPGQSLTLIATANQGSEATYESGFVIDKFPISRPNLTFSTLTVSNMSPEDSSIYLCSVEGGLDQETQYFGPGTRLLVL.

The chain has TRBV7-6 and TRBJ2-7; D call uncertain. Germline V gene lookup returns CDR1 SGHVS and CDR2 FNYEAQ. This CDR3 is built from 13 residues. V lost 3 bases to trimming and J lost 2 bases, with 8 bases between them. DNA for the CDR3: TGTGCCAGCAGCTTCGGCAGAACCTACGAGCAGTACTTC. Protein: CASSFGRTYEQYF.

The rearrangement uses TRBV6-5 and TRBJ1-1, with TRBD1 matching 8 bases. The germline V gene has CDR1 MNHEY and CDR2 SVGAGI. V shed 11 bases, J shed 7 bases, and the junction held 9 bases outside the gene matches. The CDR3 has 12 amino acids. Written as DNA, the CDR3 is TGTGCCTCTTCCAGGGGGCACAATGAAGCTTTCTTT. It translates to CASSRGHNEAFF.

V and J are TRBV4-3 and TRBJ1-6, with a tentative D call TRBD1 (5 bases). CDR1 and CDR2 from the germline V gene are LGHNA and YSLEER. V was trimmed by 0 bases and J by 7 bases, leaving 16 bases between them. The CDR3 loop spans 17 amino acids. CDR3 amino acids: CASSQDLTGGRNSPLHF. The CDR3 bases are TGCGCCAGCAGCCAAGATTTAACCGGGGGACGCAATTCACCCCTCCACTTT.

Only one count was recorded for this clone. V and J are TRBV6-5 and TRBJ2-7; the match to TRBD1 covers 9 bases. The germline CDR1 and CDR2 sequences are MNHEY and SVGAGI. CDR3 length: 14 amino acids. The V and J ends lost 5 bases and 1 base, in that order; junction bases with no gene match: 3. CDR3 sequence: CASSPGTGSYEQYF. CDR3 in DNA: TGTGCCAGCAGTCCCGGGACAGGGTCCTACGAGCAGTACTTC.

The CDR3 loop is CASSQVGGQGNEQFF. In DNA form, the CDR3 reads TGCGCCAGCAGCCAAGTTGGGGGGCAAGGCAATGAGCAGTTCTTC. The chain uses TRBV4-1 and TRBJ2-1; D might be TRBD1 or TRBD2, each matching 6 bases. The V and J ends lost 1 base and 6 bases respectively, with 13 bases between them. Germline-derived CDR1 and CDR2 are MGHRA and YSYEKL. The CDR3 totals 15 residues.

The chain combines TRBV27 with TRBJ1-4; D unresolved. This CDR3 comprises 14 residues. From germline, CDR1 is MNHEY and CDR2 SMNVEV (reference sequence). V was trimmed by 8 bases and J by 7 bases, leaving 17 bases between them. This chain's CDR3 is CASALTSYSEKLFF. Here the CDR3 DNA reads TGTGCCAGCGCTTTGACCAGTTACAGTGAAAAACTGTTTTTT.